The clone carrying this T cell receptor (beta chain) appeared a few times. The table came from immunoSEQ multiplex PCR; TCRdb's copy has only in-frame clones and leaves some out. This sample has around 99,000 clones, with 80% found just once. Single viable CD3+CD4+CD8-CD45RO+ cells were sorted as the memory CD4+ T cells. The entry originates in a study of memory CD4+ T cells and cytomegalovirus serostatus. The CDR3 has 14 residues. The ends lost 10 bases at V and 8 bases at J; junction bases unmatched: 13. Germline V CDR1 and CDR2: SGHVS, FQNEAQ. The source material was memory CD4+ T cells from blood. The source is an adult in good health and CMV-seropositive. The chain links TRBV7-8 to TRBJ2-4; 8 bases agree with TRBD2. CDR3 DNA: TGTGCCACCCAATTCGGGGGGGCGAGTGACATTCAGTACTTC. It specifies CATQFGGASDIQYF.